The 4 T cell receptor beta chains in this list originate from one sample, sequenced in a study of PD-1 blockade in classical Hodgkin lymphoma. Using immunoSEQ multiplex PCR, the repertoire was profiled, and TCRdb retains in-frame clones only, with some absent. The data show about 25,000 clones, approximately 67% seen once. Noted time point: cycle 4 day 1 (C4D1), after around six weeks of nivolumab. Every one of the patients relapsed after autologous stem cell transplantation (brentuximab vedotin exposure was variable). Material: peripheral blood mononuclear cells (PBMCs), obtained before the fourth cycle of nivolumab. Every receptor here comes from a human donor with classical Hodgkin lymphoma.

The rearrangement links TRBV19 to TRBJ1-3; D not resolved. The CDR3 has 14 residues. Germline CDR1 and CDR2: LNHDA and SQIVND (reference sequence). V was cut by 3 bases and J by 4 bases, with 10 bases left in between. This CDR3 reads CASSIGATGNTIYF. CDR3 DNA: TGTGCCAGTAGTATTGGCGCAACCGGAAACACCATATATTTT.

The CDR3, as DNA: TGTGCCAGAAGCTTTAGGGACAGGGCCTACGAGCAGTACGTC. Protein: CARSFRDRAYEQYV. The rearrangement joins TRBV5-3 to TRBJ2-7; 9 bases fit TRBD1. TRBV5-3 is sorted into the ORF group, with uncertain function. This CDR3 spans 14 amino acids. V trimming: 2 bases; J trimming: 2 bases; junction bases outside the gene matches: 2.

This clone was seen only a few times. This rearrangement joins TRBV7-8 to TRBJ1-6; 8 nucleotides line up with TRBD1. The CDR3 contains 15 residues. Germline V gene sequence: CDR1 SGHVS, CDR2 FQNEAQ. Losses at the gene ends were 4 bases for V and 7 bases for J; bases not matched to a gene: 6. CDR3 sequence: CASSYGTGGNSPLHF. In DNA, the CDR3 is TGTGCCAGCAGCTACGGGACAGGAGGAAATTCACCCCTCCACTTT. The complete variable domain, with remaining parts taken from reference TRBV7-8 and TRBJ1-6, reads GAGVSQSPRYKVAKRGQDVALRCDPISGHVSLFWYQQALGQGPEFLTYFQNEAQLDKSGLPSDRFFAERPEGSVSTLKIQRTQQEDSAVYLCASSYGTGGNSPLHFGNGTRLTVT.

This clone is categorized as medium-sized. The chain is built from TRBV7-8 and TRBJ1-6; tentatively, D is TRBD1 (6 bases). CDR3 length equals 15 residues. Germline CDR1 reads SGHVS; CDR2 reads FQNEAQ. V was trimmed by 8 bases and J by 7 bases, leaving 18 bases between them. The CDR3 region is CASLPFDRLNSPLHF. Here the CDR3 DNA reads TGTGCCAGCCTACCCTTCGACAGGTTGAATTCACCCCTCCACTTT.